This TCR beta chain was captured in a study of CXCR3-negative and CXCR3-positive naive CD8 T cells. 5' RACE that incorporated UMI labels was used to prepare the TRB cDNA libraries. TCRdb re-called the 5' RACE reads; one entry per CDR3 protein, DNA not given. Its clone listing holds about 56,000 distinct CDR3 sequences. In germline, CDR1 is SGHTA, CDR2 FQGTGA. The CDR3 runs 13 residues. Broader study findings: Whereas both naive subsets had comparably high diversity, memory CD8+ cells had much lower diversity. A higher hydrophobicity marked the TRB CDR3s of CXCR3-positive naive cells versus CXCR3-negative naive cells. Naive subsets did not differ in surface CD5, and the authors estimated TCR strength using properties of the TRB CDR3.

About this clonotype: Its target is unknown.

This receptor was obtained from a human donor in good health. Some clones in this sample may be carry-over from other donors' samples. The chain joins TRBV7-3 to TRBJ2-3; TCRdb's assignment of TRBD1 cannot be checked, as there is no DNA. Material for sequencing was naive CXCR3+ CD8+ T cells from blood. Subset noted: CD45RO-CCR7+CD27+CD95- naive CD8+ T cells expressing CXCR3 (TNR3+). The CDR3 sequence is CASRGGSTDTQYF.